This T cell receptor (beta chain) originates from a study of regulatory T cells in long-lasting Graves disease. This clonotype was picked up many times. The authors built TCR beta libraries using iRepertoire HTBI primers and Arm-PCR of CDR3 regions. TCRdb processed the multiplex PCR reads anew with MiXCR; each CDR3 protein has one entry. This table has approximately 250,000 distinct CDR3 sequences, approximately 20% appearing once. From germline, CDR1 is MNHEY and CDR2 SVGAGI. The CDR3 runs to 15 residues. J lost 3 bases, V lost 2 bases, and 5 bases had no gene match. Time point in this sample: newly diagnosed GD, antithyroid drugs for less than 3 months. RNA from PBMCs was the source of the TCR library.

The clonotype originates from a female donor with Graves disease. The rearrangement links TRBV6-5 to TRBJ2-7, with 9 positions matching TRBD1. The material sequenced was peripheral blood mononuclear cells (PBMCs), taken at new diagnosis, from a patient treated with antithyroid drugs. The CDR3 here is CASSYAGQGFYEQYF. The CDR3, as DNA: TGTGCCAGCAGTTACGCGGGACAGGGTTTCTACGAGCAGTACTTC.